This T cell receptor (beta chain) came from a study of cytomegalovirus exposure and HLA in healthy donors. Across the study: HLA-typed donors were the source of 86 million or so unique TCRs held in an early data release. Overall study findings and caveats: According to the study, around 180 TCR beta chains were cytomegalovirus-associated. When presence/absence was analysed, sequencing depth was taken to be roughly uniform across donors.

V dropped 2 bases and J dropped 3 bases, with 10 bases sitting between them. This CDR3 is 15 amino acids long. From germline, CDR1 is MGHRA and CDR2 YSYEKL. The PCR ran on 60 Vbeta and 13 Jbeta primers. Method: immunoSEQ multiplex PCR; TCRdb's copy keeps in-frame clones and lacks some. In the table there are about 170,000 clones, 65% to 75% of which are singletons. Comments on this clone: The antigen is undetermined.

The rearrangement joins TRBV4-1 to TRBJ1-4; D not resolved. Sequenced input: PBMCs. The clonotype comes from a girl under 18 in good health and CMV-seronegative. This CDR3 is CASSQPIEANEKLFF. CDR3 in DNA: TGCGCCAGCAGCCAACCTATAGAGGCTAATGAAAAACTGTTTTTT.